The sequence of this T cell receptor beta chain was determined in a study of breast tumors, draining lymph nodes, adjacent tissues. Germline V gives CDR1 MDHEN, CDR2 SYDVKM. The CDR3 runs 14 residues. V gave up 6 bases and J gave up 5 bases, with 14 bases separating them. MiXCR was run by TCRdb on the multiplex PCR reads, yielding one entry per CDR3 protein. There are approximately 100,000 distinct CDR3 sequences in the sample; 21% occur only once, and 1% to 1.5% lies in the top ten. Findings and caveats of the study: Data fit most tumor T cells coming from lymph node, expanding in tumor. Tumor repertoires ranked between lymph nodes and nontumor tissue in diversity, with V and J gene preferences. The lymph node origin of tumor T cells was framed as consistent with a hypothesis, not demonstrated.

The lymph nodes were axillary draining lymph nodes from breast cancer patients. Regarding this clonotype: Its antigen is still unknown.

The sequenced sample consisted of axillary lymph node tissue. The receptor was derived from a female donor with breast cancer. Some clones in this sample may be carry-over from other donors' samples. The genes are TRBV28 and TRBJ1-5, with D perhaps matching TRBD1 (5 bases). Written as DNA, the CDR3 is TGTGCCAGCAGCGAGACAGTGGATCATCAGCCCCAGCATTTT. It specifies CASSETVDHQPQHF.